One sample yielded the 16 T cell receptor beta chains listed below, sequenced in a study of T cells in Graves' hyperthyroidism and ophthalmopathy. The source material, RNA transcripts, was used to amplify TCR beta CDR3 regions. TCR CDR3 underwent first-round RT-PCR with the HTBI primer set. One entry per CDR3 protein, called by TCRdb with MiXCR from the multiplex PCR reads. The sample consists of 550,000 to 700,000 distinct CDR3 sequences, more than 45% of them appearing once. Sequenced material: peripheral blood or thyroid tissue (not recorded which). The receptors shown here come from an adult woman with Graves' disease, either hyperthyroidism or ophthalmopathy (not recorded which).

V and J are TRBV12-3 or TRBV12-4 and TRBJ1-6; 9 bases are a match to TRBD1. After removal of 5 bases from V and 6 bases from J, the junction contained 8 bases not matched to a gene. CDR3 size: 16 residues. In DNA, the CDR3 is TGTGCCAGCAGTCAGGGGGGACAGGGAAGTAATTCACCCCTCCACTTT. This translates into CASSQGGQGSNSPLHF.

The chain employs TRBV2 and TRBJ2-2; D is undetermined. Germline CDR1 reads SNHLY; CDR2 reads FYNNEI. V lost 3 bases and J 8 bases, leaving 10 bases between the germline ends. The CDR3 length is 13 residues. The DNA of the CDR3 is TGTGCCAGCAGTGAGGCGGTTGCGGGGGAGCTGTTTTTT. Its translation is CASSEAVAGELFF.

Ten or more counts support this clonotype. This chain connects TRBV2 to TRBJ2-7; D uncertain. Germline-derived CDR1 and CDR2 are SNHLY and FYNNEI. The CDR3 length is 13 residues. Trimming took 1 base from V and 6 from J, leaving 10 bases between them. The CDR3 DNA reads TGTGCCAGCAGTGAAGAGGACGCAGCCGAGCAGTACTTC. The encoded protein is CASSEEDAAEQYF.

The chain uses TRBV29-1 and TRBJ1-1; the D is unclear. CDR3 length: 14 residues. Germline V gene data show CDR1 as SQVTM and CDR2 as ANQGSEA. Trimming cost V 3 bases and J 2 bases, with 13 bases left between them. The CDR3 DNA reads TGCAGCGTTGATCTCGGGCCTGTCAACACTGAAGCTTTCTTT. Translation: CSVDLGPVNTEAFF.

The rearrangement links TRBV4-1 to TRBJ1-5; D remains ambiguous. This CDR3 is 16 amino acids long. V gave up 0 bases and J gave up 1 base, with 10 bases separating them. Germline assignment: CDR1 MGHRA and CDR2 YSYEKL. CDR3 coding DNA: TGCGCCAGCAGCCAAGAGGGGAAAGGAAGCAATCAGCCCCAGCATTTT. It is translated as CASSQEGKGSNQPQHF.

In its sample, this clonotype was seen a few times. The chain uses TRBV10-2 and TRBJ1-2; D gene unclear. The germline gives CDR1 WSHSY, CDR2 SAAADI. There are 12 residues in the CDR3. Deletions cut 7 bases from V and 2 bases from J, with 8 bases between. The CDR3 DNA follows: TGCGCCAGCAAAGACGGGAACTATGGCTACACCTTC. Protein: CASKDGNYGYTF.

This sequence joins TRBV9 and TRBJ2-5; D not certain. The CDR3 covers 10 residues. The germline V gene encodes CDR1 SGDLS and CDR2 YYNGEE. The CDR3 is CAEHQETQYF. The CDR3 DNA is TGTGCGGAGCACCAAGAGACCCAGTACTTC.

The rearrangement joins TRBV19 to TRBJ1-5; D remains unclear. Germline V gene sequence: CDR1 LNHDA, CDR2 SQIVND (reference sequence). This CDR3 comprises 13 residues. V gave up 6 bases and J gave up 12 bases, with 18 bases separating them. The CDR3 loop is CASSVKGVPHQHF. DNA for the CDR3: TGTGCCAGTAGCGTGAAGGGTGTCCCGCACCAGCATTTT.

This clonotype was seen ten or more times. CDR3 sequence (DNA): TGTGCCAGCAGTGATAGGTCTAGCGGCTCCTACGAGCAGTACTTC. Amino acids: CASSDRSSGSYEQYF. The chain couples TRBV2 to TRBJ2-7; 7 bases are shared with TRBD2. Germline CDR1 is SNHLY and CDR2 is FYNNEI. Unmatched junction bases numbered 5, after V lost 3 bases and J lost 0 bases. The CDR3 length is 15 residues.

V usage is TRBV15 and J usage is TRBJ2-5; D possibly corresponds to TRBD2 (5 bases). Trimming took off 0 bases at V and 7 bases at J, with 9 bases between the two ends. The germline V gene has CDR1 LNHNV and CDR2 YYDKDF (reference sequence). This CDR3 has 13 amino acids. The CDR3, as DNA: TGTGCCACCAGCAGAGAAGGAGAGGGGACCCAGTACTTC. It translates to CATSREGEGTQYF.

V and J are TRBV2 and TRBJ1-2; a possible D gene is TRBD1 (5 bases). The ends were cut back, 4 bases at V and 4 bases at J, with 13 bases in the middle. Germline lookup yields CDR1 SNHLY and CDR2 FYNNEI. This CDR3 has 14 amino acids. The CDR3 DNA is TGTGCCAGCAGTGGTATCGGCGGGACCTATGGCTACACCTTC. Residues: CASSGIGGTYGYTF.

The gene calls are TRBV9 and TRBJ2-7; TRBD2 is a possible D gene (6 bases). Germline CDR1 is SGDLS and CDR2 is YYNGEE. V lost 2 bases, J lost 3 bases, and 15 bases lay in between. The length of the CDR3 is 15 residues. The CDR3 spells CASSVGPGVDYEQYF. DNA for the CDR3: TGTGCCAGCAGCGTGGGACCGGGGGTCGACTACGAGCAGTACTTC.

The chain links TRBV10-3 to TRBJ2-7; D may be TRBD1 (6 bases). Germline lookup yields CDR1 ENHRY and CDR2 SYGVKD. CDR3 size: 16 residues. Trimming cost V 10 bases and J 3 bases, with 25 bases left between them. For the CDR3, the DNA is TGTGCCAGCAGCCACAACTGGGACAAAGTTCGCTACGAGCAGTACTTC. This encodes CASSHNWDKVRYEQYF.

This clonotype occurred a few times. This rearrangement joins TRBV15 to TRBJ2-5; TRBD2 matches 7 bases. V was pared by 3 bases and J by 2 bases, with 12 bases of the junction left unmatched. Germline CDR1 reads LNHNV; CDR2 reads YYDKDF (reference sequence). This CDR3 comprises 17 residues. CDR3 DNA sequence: TGTGCCACCAGCAGGAGAGTATGGGCTAGCGGTCAAGAGACCCAGTACTTC. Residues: CATSRRVWASGQETQYF. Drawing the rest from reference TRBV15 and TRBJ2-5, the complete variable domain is DAMVIQNPRYQVTQFGKPVTLSCSQTLNHNVMYWYQQKSSQAPKLLFHYYDKDFNNEADTPDNFQSRRPNTSFCFLDIRSPGLGDTAMYLCATSRRVWASGQETQYFGPGTRLLVL.

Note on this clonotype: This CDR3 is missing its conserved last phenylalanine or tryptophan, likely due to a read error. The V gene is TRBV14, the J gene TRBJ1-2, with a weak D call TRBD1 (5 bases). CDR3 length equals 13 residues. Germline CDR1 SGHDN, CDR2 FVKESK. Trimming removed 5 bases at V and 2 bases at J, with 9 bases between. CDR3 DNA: TGTGCCAGCAGCTTGGGACCGAACTATGGCTACACCCTC. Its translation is CASSLGPNYGYTL.

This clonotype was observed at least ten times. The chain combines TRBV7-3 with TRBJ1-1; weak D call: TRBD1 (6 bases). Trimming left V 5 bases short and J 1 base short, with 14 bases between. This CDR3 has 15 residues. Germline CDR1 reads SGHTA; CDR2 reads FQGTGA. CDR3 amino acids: CASSLWGGGNTEAFF. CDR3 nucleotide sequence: TGTGCCAGCAGCCTTTGGGGGGGCGGGAACACTGAAGCTTTCTTT.